The 26 T cell receptor beta chains reported below all come from one sample, sequenced in a study of radiotherapy plus CTLA-4 blockade in lung cancer. TCRdb keeps only in-frame clones here, not all; method: immunoSEQ multiplex PCR. The sample yields almost 55,000 clones, approximately 79% seen once. The sequencing here drew on peripheral blood, taken from a patient treated with radiotherapy plus ipilimumab. The receptors originated from a human donor with non-small cell lung cancer who had a partial response to radiotherapy plus ipilimumab.

The chain links TRBV11-3 to TRBJ1-1; no clear D gene. Per the germline V gene, CDR1 is SGHNT and CDR2 is YENEEA. The CDR3 is 13 residues long. Deletions cut 2 bases from V and 1 base from J, with 5 bases between. The CDR3 region is CASSLSGNTEAFF. DNA for the CDR3: TGTGCCAGCAGCTTATCCGGGAACACTGAAGCTTTCTTT.

The rearrangement joins TRBV6-5 to TRBJ1-5; 8 bases agree with TRBD1. V lost 7 bases and J lost 4; bases outside the gene matches: 6. Per germline, CDR1 MNHEY and CDR2 SVGAGI. The CDR3 extends over 14 amino acids. The CDR3 is CASKEGQGNQPQHF. CDR3 in DNA: TGTGCCAGCAAAGAAGGACAGGGTAATCAGCCCCAGCATTTT.

This clone was observed a handful of times. The chain employs TRBV28 and TRBJ2-7; 7 bases line up with TRBD1. The CDR3 loop spans 14 amino acids. Germline-derived CDR1 and CDR2 are MDHEN and SYDVKM. Germline trimming cut 2 bases from V and 2 bases from J; bases unmatched to any gene: 3. The CDR3 spells CASSLQGEAYEQYF. CDR3 sequence (DNA): TGTGCCAGCAGTTTACAGGGGGAAGCCTACGAGCAGTACTTC.

The chain is built from TRBV6-1 and TRBJ2-7; D remains ambiguous. V lost 8 bases to trimming and J lost 5 bases, with 10 bases between them. CDR3 size: 11 residues. Per the germline V gene, CDR1 is MNHNS and CDR2 is SASEGT. CDR3 DNA sequence: TGTGCCAGCTCGAGTTTCAACGAGCAGTACTTC. Amino acids: CASSSFNEQYF.

J is TRBJ2-1 and V is TRBV7-2; TRBD2 matches at 11 bases. Germline loops: CDR1 SGHTA, CDR2 FQGNSA. With V trimmed by 3 bases and J by 8 bases, 12 bases remained unmatched. CDR3 length equals 17 residues. This chain's CDR3 is CASSFQLLAGGRDEQFF. DNA of the CDR3: TGTGCCAGCAGCTTCCAACTTCTAGCGGGGGGAAGGGATGAGCAGTTCTTC.

The chain has TRBV5-6 and TRBJ1-1; a weak D match, TRBD1 (5 bases). The CDR3 contains 15 residues. Looked up from germline, CDR1 is SGHDT and CDR2 is YYEEEE. Trimming shortened V by 4 bases and J by 6 bases, and 19 bases separated the two germline ends. The CDR3 reads CASSPRAGPDAEAFF. CDR3 nucleotides: TGTGCCAGCAGCCCCCGGGCGGGGCCAGACGCTGAAGCTTTCTTT.

This rearrangement joins TRBV7-9 to TRBJ2-6, with 7 bases aligning to TRBD1. The length of the CDR3 is 17 residues. Germline CDR1 and CDR2: SEHNR and FQNEAQ (reference sequence). V trimming: 6 bases; J trimming: 3 bases; junction bases outside the gene matches: 11. The CDR3 nucleotides are TGTGCCAGCAGGGAGCAAAAAGGGACAGATGGGGCCAACGTCCTGACTTTC. Protein sequence: CASREQKGTDGANVLTF.

This clone was counted a single time. The V and J genes are TRBV4-1 and TRBJ2-7; TRBD1 aligns across 9 bases. V shed 1 base, J shed 5 bases, and the junction held 6 bases outside the gene matches. CDR1 and CDR2 from the germline V gene are MGHRA and YSYEKL. The CDR3 totals 15 residues. CDR3 sequence: CASSQVGTGFDEQYF. The CDR3 DNA reads as TGCGCCAGCAGCCAAGTGGGGACAGGGTTCGACGAGCAGTACTTC.

This chain connects TRBV29-1 to TRBJ1-1; 8 bases are a match to TRBD1. The CDR3 spans 19 residues. With V trimmed by 0 bases and J by 0 bases, 15 bases remained unmatched. Germline V gene lookup returns CDR1 SQVTM and CDR2 ANQGSEA. CDR3 nucleotides: TGCAGCGTTGAAGATCCCACAGGGGGAATGGGCTTCATGAACACTGAAGCTTTCTTT. Translating it yields CSVEDPTGGMGFMNTEAFF. The whole variable domain, filled in from reference TRBV29-1 and TRBJ1-1, reads SAVISQKPSRDICQRGTSLTIQCQVDSQVTMMFWYRQQPGQSLTLIATANQGSEATYESGFVIDKFPISRPNLTFSTLTVSNMSPEDSSIYLCSVEDPTGGMGFMNTEAFFGQGTRLTVV.

This clone was seen only a few times. V is TRBV19 and J is TRBJ1-1, with TRBD1 as a possible D gene (5 bases). This CDR3 spans 14 amino acids. CDR1 and CDR2 from the germline V gene are LNHDA and SQIVND (reference sequence). Trimming removed 3 bases from V and 2 bases from J, with 10 bases in between. The CDR3: CASSMTDYNTEAFF. In nucleotides, the CDR3 is TGTGCCAGTAGTATGACAGATTACAACACTGAAGCTTTCTTT.

The V gene is TRBV2, the J gene TRBJ1-5; 9 bases map to TRBD1. Germline assignment: CDR1 SNHLY and CDR2 FYNNEI. The CDR3 loop spans 15 amino acids. V was pared by 5 bases and J by 2 bases, with 4 bases of the junction left unmatched. Here the CDR3 reads CASSSTGGGNQPQHF. CDR3 coding DNA: TGTGCCAGCAGTTCAACAGGGGGCGGCAATCAGCCCCAGCATTTT. Variable domain in full (rest from reference TRBV2 and TRBJ1-5): EPEVTQTPSHQVTQMGQEVILRCVPISNHLYFYWYRQILGQKVEFLVSFYNNEISEKSEIFDDQFSVERPDGSNFTLKIRSTKLEDSAMYFCASSSTGGGNQPQHFGDGTRLSIL.

The genes are TRBV25-1 and TRBJ1-4; 9 nucleotides agree with TRBD1. The CDR3 spans 14 residues. V was clipped by 6 bases and J by 5 bases; unmatched bases: 4. Germline CDR1 MGHDK, CDR2 SYGVNS. The chain's CDR3 is CASRRQGGNEKLFF. In DNA form, the CDR3 reads TGTGCCAGCAGGAGACAGGGGGGGAATGAAAAACTGTTTTTT.

The chain links TRBV2 to TRBJ1-2, with a weak D call TRBD1 (6 bases). The CDR3 covers 15 residues. Looked up from germline, CDR1 is SNHLY and CDR2 is FYNNEI. Trimming pared 3 bases from V and 1 base from J, leaving 12 bases between. CDR3 region: CASSDPQGNNYGYTF. The CDR3 DNA follows: TGTGCCAGCAGTGATCCCCAGGGGAATAACTATGGCTACACCTTC.

V usage is TRBV15 and J usage is TRBJ1-6, with D unclear. V shed 2 bases and J shed 8 bases, with 16 bases lying between them. CDR3 length: 16 residues. Germline CDR1 and CDR2: LNHNV and YYDKDF (reference sequence). The CDR3 is CATSRYGGVSDSPLHF. The CDR3 DNA is TGTGCCACCAGCAGATATGGCGGGGTTTCTGATTCACCCCTCCACTTT.

This clone has more than one count but fewer than ten. V usage is TRBV14 and J usage is TRBJ1-6, with no clear D. V lost 3 bases and J lost 7, with 10 bases in between. In germline, CDR1 is SGHDN, CDR2 FVKESK. The CDR3 has 14 amino acids. The CDR3: CASSQTRWNSPLHF. The CDR3 DNA reads TGTGCCAGCAGCCAGACACGGTGGAATTCACCCCTCCACTTT.

The chain carries TRBV10-3 and TRBJ2-4; 11 nucleotides match TRBD2. This CDR3 spans 14 amino acids. The V gene's germline CDR1 is ENHRY and CDR2 SYGVKD. With 7 bases clipped from V and 9 bases from J, the junction kept 8 bases outside the gene matches. The CDR3 DNA reads as TGTGCCATCAAGGATAGCGGGGGGGCTGGCATTCAGTACTTC. It specifies CAIKDSGGAGIQYF.

The chain carries TRBV6-5 and TRBJ1-4; D uncertain. V lost 0 bases and J lost 8, with 7 bases in between. The germline gives CDR1 MNHEY, CDR2 SVGAGI. The CDR3 contains 13 residues. This chain's CDR3 is CASSYSGREKLFF. As DNA, the CDR3 is TGTGCCAGCAGTTACTCTGGGAGGGAAAAACTGTTTTTT.

This chain joins TRBV7-3 and TRBJ1-1; D gene uncertain. Trimming took 5 bases from V and 3 from J, leaving 13 bases between them. This CDR3 region has 14 residues. Looked up from germline, CDR1 is SGHTA and CDR2 is FQGTGA. CDR3 sequence reads: CASSPRAGYTEAFF. CDR3 DNA: TGTGCCAGCAGCCCCCGCGCGGGTTACACTGAAGCTTTCTTT.

This chain connects TRBV23-1 to TRBJ2-3, with 13 bases lining up with TRBD2. TRBV23-1 belongs to the ORF category, with a function that is uncertain. The V gene end was trimmed by 3 bases and the J gene end by 2 bases; junction bases not matched to a gene: 5. The CDR3 has 17 residues. CDR3 DNA: TGCGCCAGCAGTCACCCGGGACTAGCGGGGCTCACAGATACGCAGTATTTT. Amino acids: CASSHPGLAGLTDTQYF.

The rearrangement uses TRBV5-4 and TRBJ1-3; 7 nucleotides align to TRBD1. CDR1 SGHNT and CDR2 YYREEE come from the germline V gene (reference sequence). V lost 0 bases and J lost 0; bases outside the gene matches: 12. The CDR3 covers 19 residues. CDR3 loop: CASSLGDSFTPSSGNTIYF. In DNA, the CDR3 is TGTGCCAGCAGCTTGGGGGACAGTTTTACCCCGAGCTCTGGAAACACCATATATTTT.

J is TRBJ1-2 and V is TRBV7-3, with 8 bases matching TRBD1. With V trimmed by 5 bases and J by 2 bases, 4 bases remained unmatched. This CDR3 has 14 amino acids. CDR1 is SGHTA and CDR2 is FQGTGA in the germline V gene. The CDR3 DNA sequence: TGTGCCAGCAGCGTGGGACAGGCCAACTATGGCTACACCTTC. Its protein is CASSVGQANYGYTF.

The V gene is TRBV27, the J gene TRBJ1-1, with 7 bases that match TRBD1. CDR1 is MNHEY, CDR2 SMNVEV, per germline (reference sequence). The CDR3 has 14 amino acids. V dropped 7 bases and J dropped 3; count of bases not matched to a gene: 8. The CDR3 region has the DNA TGTGCCAGCACCCCAGTTGGGACAGACACTGAAGCTTTCTTT. Its protein is CASTPVGTDTEAFF.

J is TRBJ2-2 and V is TRBV5-1; TRBD2 matches at 7 bases. Germline trimming cut 4 bases from V and 3 bases from J; bases unmatched to any gene: 15. The CDR3 is 18 amino acids. Germline CDR1 reads SGHRS; CDR2 reads YFSETQ. CDR3 sequence reads: CASSGGLVVRVDTGELFF. CDR3 bases: TGCGCCAGCAGCGGAGGACTAGTAGTGCGTGTGGACACCGGGGAGCTGTTTTTT. The full variable domain, completed using reference TRBV5-1 and TRBJ2-2, is KAGVTQTPRYLIKTRGQQVTLSCSPISGHRSVSWYQQTPGQGLQFLFEYFSETQRNKGNFPGRFSGRQFSNSRSEMNVSTLELGDSALYLCASSGGLVVRVDTGELFFGEGSRLTVL.

The chain recombines TRBV4-2 with TRBJ1-5, with 7 nucleotides matching TRBD1. V was clipped by 1 base and J by 6 bases; unmatched bases: 3. The CDR3 has 14 residues. CDR1 and CDR2 (germline): LGHNA, YNFKEQ. This CDR3 is CASSQGAGGQPQHF. CDR3 DNA sequence: TGTGCCAGCAGCCAAGGGGCAGGGGGTCAGCCCCAGCATTTT.

The chain joins TRBV29-1 to TRBJ1-1; TRBD1 matches at 7 bases. With 1 base clipped from V and 3 bases from J, the junction kept 8 bases outside the gene matches. Germline V lookup: CDR1 SQVTM, CDR2 ANQGSEA. The CDR3 is 15 amino acids. The CDR3 loop reads CSVEGRAGGYTEAFF. The CDR3 nucleotides read TGCAGCGTTGAAGGTCGGGCAGGGGGTTACACTGAAGCTTTCTTT.

J is TRBJ2-5 and V is TRBV6-5; TRBD2 aligns across 10 bases. The CDR3 is made up of 16 amino acids. Germline trimming cut 0 bases from V and 7 bases from J; bases unmatched to any gene: 8. Germline V gives CDR1 MNHEY, CDR2 SVGAGI. The CDR3 DNA follows: TGTGCCAGCAGTTACTCGAAGAGCGGGGGGGCAGGGACCCAGTACTTC. This sequence encodes CASSYSKSGGAGTQYF.